The rows below give T cell receptor beta chains drawn from one sample of a study of blood T cell repertoires in COVID-19. Profiled with immunoSEQ multiplex PCR; TCRdb holds only in-frame clones, not every one. The sample holds about 94,000 clones, 80% to 85% seen once. Specimen: peripheral blood. The receptor source for this set is a man between 60 and 70 years old with acute or convalescent COVID-19. Both conserved end residues are part of each CDR3. A D gene is named only where the DNA matches it firmly. A clone size is listed for some rows: how often the clone was seen (once, few, many), or a class if it is expanded.

j_call	d_call	v_call	clone_size	cdr3_nt	cdr3_aa
TRBJ1-5	NA	TRBV30	few	TGTGCCTGGAGTGTGGCAGGGGTAAGTACGAAGCCCCAGCATTTT	CAWSVAGVSTKPQHF
TRBJ1-1	TRBD1	TRBV18	NA	TGTGCCAGCTCACACCCGGACAGGGCGGGCACTGAAGCTTTCTTT	CASSHPDRAGTEAFF
TRBJ1-2	NA	TRBV2	NA	TGTGCCAGCAGTGATCAGGGGTGGGGAACTAACTATGGCTACACCTTC	CASSDQGWGTNYGYTF
TRBJ1-4	NA	TRBV15	NA	TGTGCCACCAGGCGCGGGGGAAATGAAAAACTGTTTTTT	CATRRGGNEKLFF
TRBJ1-1	TRBD1	TRBV29-1	NA	TGCAGCGTTGCCACGGGCCAGGGGGTGGGCACTGAAGCTTTCTTT	CSVATGQGVGTEAFF
TRBJ2-3	TRBD2	TRBV30	NA	TGTGCCTGGAGCGGGGGGGCGGGAGATACGCAGTATTTT	CAWSGGAGDTQYF
TRBJ1-5	TRBD1	TRBV5-5	NA	TGTGCCAGCAGCACTTACCAGGGGGCCATGGATCAGCCCCAGCATTTT	CASSTYQGAMDQPQHF
TRBJ2-5	NA	TRBV5-1	NA	TGCGCCAGCAGCTTGGAAGGGACACAAGAGACCCAGTACTTC	CASSLEGTQETQYF
TRBJ2-7	TRBD1	TRBV5-4	NA	TGTGCCAGCAGCGGAGGGACAGGGGGCTACGAGCAGTACTTC	CASSGGTGGYEQYF
TRBJ1-3	NA	TRBV28	NA	TGTGCCAGCAGTCCCGACAGGTTCTCTGGAAACACCATATATTTT	CASSPDRFSGNTIYF
TRBJ1-2	NA	TRBV7-9	NA	TGTGCCAGCAGCGCACTAGGCCCGGGAGAGGCCCCTCGTGGCTACACCTTC	CASSALGPGEAPRGYTF
TRBJ1-5	NA	TRBV6-5	NA	TGTGCCAGCAGTTACGGGGGGGGAAGGGTTCAGCCCCAGCATTTT	CASSYGGGRVQPQHF
TRBJ2-1	TRBD1	TRBV11-2	NA	TGTGCCAGCAGGGGGACAGGGGACTACAATGAGCAGTTCTTC	CASRGTGDYNEQFF
TRBJ1-1	NA	TRBV2	NA	TGTGCCAGCAGTGTAGACAGAGAAGCTTTCTTT	CASSVDREAFF
TRBJ1-2	TRBD1	TRBV9	NA	TGTGCCAGCAGCGTAGGGGACAGGGATGGCTACACCTTC	CASSVGDRDGYTF
TRBJ1-2	TRBD1	TRBV7-2	NA	TGTGCCAGCACAACGGGACAGGGAGGGAAGAGCTACACCTTC	CASTTGQGGKSYTF
TRBJ1-1	TRBD1	TRBV7-2	NA	TGTGCCAGCAGCCACAGGCTAACAGGGGGGATCACTGAAGCTTTCTTT	CASSHRLTGGITEAFF
TRBJ2-7	TRBD1	TRBV30	NA	TGTGCCTGGAGCGGATTCTCGGACAGGGACGAGCAGTACTTC	CAWSGFSDRDEQYF
TRBJ1-3	NA	TRBV6-5	NA	TGTGCTGCCTACTCTGGAAACACCATATATTTT	CAAYSGNTIYF
TRBJ2-7	NA	TRBV18	NA	TGTGCCAGCTCTCCTGGACAGAAGCAAACCTACGAGCAGTACTTC	CASSPGQKQTYEQYF